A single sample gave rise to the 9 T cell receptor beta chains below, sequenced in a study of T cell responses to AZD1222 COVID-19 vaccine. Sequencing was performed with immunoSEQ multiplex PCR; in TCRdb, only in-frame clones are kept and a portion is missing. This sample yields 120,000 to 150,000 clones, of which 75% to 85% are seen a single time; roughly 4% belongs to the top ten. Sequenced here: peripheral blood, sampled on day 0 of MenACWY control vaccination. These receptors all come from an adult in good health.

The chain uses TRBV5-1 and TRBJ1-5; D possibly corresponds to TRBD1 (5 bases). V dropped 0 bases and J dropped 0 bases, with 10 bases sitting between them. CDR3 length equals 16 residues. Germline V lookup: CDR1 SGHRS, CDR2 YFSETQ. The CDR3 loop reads CASSLGTGDSNQPQHF. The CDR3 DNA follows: TGCGCCAGCAGCTTGGGAACAGGAGATAGCAATCAGCCCCAGCATTTT.

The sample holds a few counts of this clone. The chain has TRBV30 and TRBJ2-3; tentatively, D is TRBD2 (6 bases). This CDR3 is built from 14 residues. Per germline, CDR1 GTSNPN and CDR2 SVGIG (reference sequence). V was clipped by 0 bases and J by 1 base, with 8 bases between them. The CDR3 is CAWSVGGGTDTQYF. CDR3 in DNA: TGTGCCTGGAGTGTAGGAGGGGGCACAGATACGCAGTATTTT.

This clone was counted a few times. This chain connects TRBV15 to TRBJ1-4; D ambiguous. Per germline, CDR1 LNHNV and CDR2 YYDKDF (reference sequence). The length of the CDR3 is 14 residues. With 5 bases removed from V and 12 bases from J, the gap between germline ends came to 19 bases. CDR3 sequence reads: CATSEQSQYGELFF. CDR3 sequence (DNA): TGTGCCACCAGCGAGCAATCCCAGTATGGAGAACTGTTTTTT.

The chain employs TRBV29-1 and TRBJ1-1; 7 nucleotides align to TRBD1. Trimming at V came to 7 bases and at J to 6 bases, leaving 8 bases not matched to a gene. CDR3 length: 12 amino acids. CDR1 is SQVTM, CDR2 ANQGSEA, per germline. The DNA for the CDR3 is TGCAGCGCGTTGACAGGGAGGGCTGAAGCTTTCTTT. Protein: CSALTGRAEAFF.

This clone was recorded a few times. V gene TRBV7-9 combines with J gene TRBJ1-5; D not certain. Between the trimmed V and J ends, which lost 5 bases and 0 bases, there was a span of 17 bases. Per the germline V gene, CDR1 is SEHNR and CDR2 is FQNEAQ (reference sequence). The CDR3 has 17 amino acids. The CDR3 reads CASSTNLRAISNQPQHF. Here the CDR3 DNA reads TGTGCCAGCAGCACAAACCTCCGGGCCATTAGCAATCAGCCCCAGCATTTT.

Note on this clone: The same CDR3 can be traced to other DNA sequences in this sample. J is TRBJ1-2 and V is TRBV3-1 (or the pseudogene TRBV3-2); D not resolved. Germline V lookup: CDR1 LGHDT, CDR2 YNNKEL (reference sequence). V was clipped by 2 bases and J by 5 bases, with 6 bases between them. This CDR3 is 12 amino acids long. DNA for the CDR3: TGTGCCAGCAGCCAAAATCGATATGGCTACACCTTC. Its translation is CASSQNRYGYTF.

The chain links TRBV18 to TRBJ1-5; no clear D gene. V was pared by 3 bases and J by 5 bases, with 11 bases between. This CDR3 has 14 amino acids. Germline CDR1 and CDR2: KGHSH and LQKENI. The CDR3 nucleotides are TGTGCCAGCTCACCCTCGGCACAAGATCAGCCCCAGCATTTT. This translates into CASSPSAQDQPQHF.

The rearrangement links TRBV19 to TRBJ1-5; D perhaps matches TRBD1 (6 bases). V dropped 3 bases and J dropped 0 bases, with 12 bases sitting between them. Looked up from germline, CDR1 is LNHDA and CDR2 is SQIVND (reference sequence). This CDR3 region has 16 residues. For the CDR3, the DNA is TGTGCCAGTAGTATCGGAGGGGGACCTAGCAATCAGCCCCAGCATTTT. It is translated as CASSIGGGPSNQPQHF.

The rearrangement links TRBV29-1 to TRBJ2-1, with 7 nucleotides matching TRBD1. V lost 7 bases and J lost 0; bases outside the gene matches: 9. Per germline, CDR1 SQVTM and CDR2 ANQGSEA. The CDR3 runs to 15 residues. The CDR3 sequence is CSDRQGVSSYNEQFF. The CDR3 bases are TGCAGCGACCGCCAGGGGGTGAGCTCCTACAATGAGCAGTTCTTC.